The clone carrying this TCR beta chain was observed a handful of times. The antigen is not known. CDR3 size: 11 residues. Germline V gene data show CDR1 as MGHDK and CDR2 as SYGVNS. The germline V and J ends were trimmed by 9 bases and 2 bases, with 8 bases remaining between them. The isolated RNA, all of it, was reverse transcribed, so expressed TCRB transcripts were what got sequenced. This table comes from immunoSEQ multiplex PCR, and its TCRdb copy is limited to in-frame clones, with some not included. The sample holds nearly 350,000 clones, around 7.6% seen once. This record comes from a study of beta chain features in type 1 diabetes. Study-wide results and limits: The study found fewer insertions and more deletions at VDJ junctions in type 1 diabetes patients. Patients' naive, central memory and regulatory TCRB repertoires appeared more alike than those of healthy donors.

Averaging approximately 120 mL, one heparinised blood draw came from each individual donor. CD45RO/CCR7/CD25/CD127/CD95/CD27 separated CD4+ naive, central memory, regulatory and stem cell-like memory cells by sorting. The chain couples TRBV25-1 to TRBJ2-7; a possible D gene is TRBD1 (5 bases). Specimen: central memory CD4+ T cells from blood. The TCR sequence derives from a woman between 18 and 29 years old in good health. CDR3 sequence: CARTVTYEQYF. The CDR3 DNA is TGTGCCAGGACAGTCACCTACGAGCAGTACTTC.